This is a list of T cell receptor beta chains from one sample in a study of blood T cell repertoires in COVID-19. Only in-frame clones appear in the TCRdb table, and some are missing; sequencing was by immunoSEQ multiplex PCR. The sample consists of over 400,000 clones, roughly 90% of them appearing once. Sequenced input: peripheral blood. The receptor set was obtained from a woman aged 25 to 39 with active or convalescent COVID-19. CDR3s include the opening cysteine and the closing phenylalanine or tryptophan. The D gene is left open where the match is weak. Part of the rows lack a size; the others show once, few, many or a class for expanded clones.

>21|TRBJ1-1|TRBV14|.|.
CASSQDLRAKRDTPMNTEAFF
TGTGCCAGCAGCCAAGATCTTCGGGCAAAACGGGACACTCCTATGAACACTGAAGCTTTCTTT
>13|TRBJ2-3|TRBV24-1|TRBD1|.
CATAGGVTDTQYF
TGTGCCACCGCAGGGGGCGTAACAGATACGCAGTATTTT
>12|TRBJ1-1|TRBV14|TRBD1|.
CARDRVNTEAFF
TGTGCCAGGGACAGGGTGAACACTGAAGCTTTCTTT
>14|TRBJ1-2|TRBV5-6|.|few
CASSSGTTNYGYTF
TGTGCCAGCAGCTCCGGTACGACTAACTATGGCTACACCTTC
>15|TRBJ1-2|TRBV2|TRBD1|.
CASSATRDRYMGYTF
TGTGCCAGCAGTGCGACCCGGGACAGGTATATGGGCTACACCTTC
>15|TRBJ1-2|TRBV19|TRBD1|.
CASRETGGGNYGYTF
TGTGCCAGTAGAGAGACAGGGGGCGGTAACTATGGCTACACCTTC
>15|TRBJ1-5|TRBV7-6|.|.
CASSRGGEFNQPQHF
TGTGCCAGCAGCCGCGGGGGGGAATTTAATCAGCCCCAGCATTTT
>15|TRBJ1-1|TRBV6-5|TRBD1|.
CASNTLTGGGGEAFF
TGTGCCAGCAATACACTAACAGGGGGGGGCGGTGAAGCTTTCTTT
>13|TRBJ1-2|TRBV5-4|.|.
CASSSDKISGYTF
TGTGCCAGCAGCTCTGACAAGATCTCAGGCTACACCTTC
>15|TRBJ2-1|TRBV18|TRBD1|.
CASSPPQGDYNEQFF
TGTGCCAGCTCCCCCCCACAGGGGGACTACAATGAGCAGTTCTTC
>14|TRBJ2-7|TRBV7-9|TRBD2|.
CASSLGSGVDEQYF
TGTGCCAGCAGCTTGGGTAGCGGGGTCGACGAGCAGTACTTC
>14|TRBJ1-2|TRBV7-8|TRBD1|.
CASTLGNRGDGYTF
TGTGCCAGCACCTTAGGGAACAGGGGGGATGGCTACACCTTC
>13|TRBJ1-3|TRBV4-2|.|many
CASSQEQTATHIF
TGTGCCAGCAGCCAAGAACAGACAGCTACCCATATATTT
>16|TRBJ2-3|TRBV7-9|.|.
CASSPFLGGGTDTQYF
TGTGCCAGCAGCCCCTTCTTAGGAGGAGGCACAGATACGCAGTATTTT
>15|TRBJ2-2|TRBV5-4|TRBD2|.
CASSLTSGNTGELFF
TGTGCCAGCAGCCTGACTAGCGGGAACACCGGGGAGCTGTTTTTT
>17|TRBJ1-2|TRBV11-2|TRBD1|.
CASSQGGQGGVLDGYTF
TGTGCCAGCAGCCAGGGGGGACAGGGAGGTGTTTTGGATGGCTACACCTTC
>16|TRBJ1-3|TRBV19|TRBD1|.
CASSIPGQFNGNTIYF
TGTGCCAGTAGTATACCGGGACAGTTCAATGGAAACACCATATATTTT
>19|TRBJ1-3|TRBV3-1/TRBV3-2|TRBD1|.
CASSLDLGQGASSGNTIYF
TGTGCCAGCAGCCTAGACCTGGGACAGGGGGCCTCCTCTGGAAACACCATATATTTT
>18|TRBJ2-6|TRBV27|TRBD1|few
CASSHRGVAASGANVLTF
TGTGCCAGCAGTCACAGGGGAGTAGCCGCCTCTGGGGCCAACGTCCTGACTTTC
>18|TRBJ2-1|TRBV5-1|TRBD2|.
CASSTGLAGGFSYNEQFF
TGCGCCAGCAGCACAGGACTAGCGGGAGGGTTCTCCTACAATGAGCAGTTCTTC
>16|TRBJ2-3|TRBV6-2/TRBV6-3|.|.
CASSLTQGYSTDTQYF
TGTGCCAGCAGTCTGACGCAGGGATATAGCACAGATACGCAGTATTTT
>17|TRBJ2-3|TRBV15|TRBD1|.
CATRRTGSILTPDTQYF
TGTGCCACCAGAAGGACAGGGAGTATCCTAACGCCAGATACGCAGTATTTT
>17|TRBJ2-2|TRBV10-3|TRBD1|.
CAISESQGTGGTGELFF
TGTGCCATCAGTGAGTCACAGGGGACAGGCGGCACCGGGGAGCTGTTTTTT
>12|TRBJ1-1|TRBV6-5|.|.
CASSGHRTEAFF
TGTGCCAGCAGCGGTCATCGGACTGAAGCTTTCTTT
>15|TRBJ1-1|TRBV6-5|.|.
CASSPYPSANTEAFF
TGTGCCAGCAGCCCCTACCCCAGCGCTAACACTGAAGCTTTCTTT
>16|TRBJ2-1|TRBV4-2|.|.
CASSQDSIVSYNEQFF
TGTGCCAGCAGCCAAGACTCGATAGTATCCTACAATGAGCAGTTCTTC
>12|TRBJ1-1|TRBV18|.|.
CASSPGERKAFF
TGTGCCAGCTCACCGGGAGAAAGAAAAGCTTTCTTT
>18|TRBJ2-1|TRBV6-1|TRBD2|.
CASSEVAGAYGRSDEQFF
TGTGCCAGCAGTGAAGTCGCGGGAGCGTACGGACGTAGCGATGAGCAGTTCTTC
>15|TRBJ2-7|TRBV5-5|TRBD1|.
CASSSGQGISYEQYF
TGTGCCAGCAGCTCTGGACAGGGAATTTCCTACGAGCAGTACTTC
>15|TRBJ2-5|TRBV29-1|TRBD2|few
CSVGGLRESVETQYF
TGCAGCGTGGGGGGTTTGCGGGAGAGTGTAGAGACCCAGTACTTC
>16|TRBJ2-7|TRBV6-5|.|.
CASSYMRAGSSYEQYF
TGTGCCAGCAGTTACATGCGGGCGGGGAGCTCCTACGAGCAGTACTTC
>16|TRBJ2-1|TRBV4-2|TRBD2|.
CASSQETSGSYNEQFF
TGTGCCAGCAGCCAAGAGACTAGCGGTAGTTACAATGAGCAGTTCTTC
>14|TRBJ1-2|TRBV3-1/TRBV3-2|.|.
CASSHPDSGYGYTF
TGTGCCAGCAGCCATCCCGATAGCGGGTATGGCTACACCTTC
>14|TRBJ2-7|TRBV11-2|.|.
CASTPTGSGSEQYF
TGTGCCAGCACCCCAACCGGTTCGGGTAGCGAGCAGTACTTC
>16|TRBJ2-3|TRBV11-2|TRBD2|.
CASSPGPGGIADTQYF
TGTGCCAGCAGCCCGGGCCCGGGAGGGATCGCAGATACGCAGTATTTT
>12|TRBJ1-5|TRBV12-3/TRBV12-4|TRBD1|once
CASRSGQEPQHF
TGTGCCAGCAGATCCGGACAGGAGCCCCAGCATTTT
>13|TRBJ2-5|TRBV6-5|TRBD1|.
CASSPTGGETQYF
TGTGCCAGCAGCCCAACAGGGGGAGAGACCCAGTACTTC
>14|TRBJ2-5|TRBV5-1|TRBD1|once
CASSRTGAQETQYF
TGCGCCAGCAGCCGGACAGGGGCCCAAGAGACCCAGTACTTC
>12|TRBJ2-1|TRBV30|TRBD2|.
CAWSTSGFEQFF
TGTGCCTGGAGTACTAGCGGGTTTGAGCAGTTCTTC
>12|TRBJ1-1|TRBV7-4|.|once
CARTGGGGRAFF
TGTGCCAGGACGGGAGGCGGGGGCAGGGCTTTCTTT
>16|TRBJ2-3|TRBV18|TRBD2|.
CASSRALAGGTDTQYF
TGTGCCAGCTCACGAGCACTAGCGGGGGGTACAGATACGCAGTATTTT
>18|TRBJ2-1|TRBV5-6|TRBD2|.
CASSSVPGLAKRDNEQFF
TGTGCCAGCAGCTCGGTCCCGGGACTAGCGAAGAGGGACAATGAGCAGTTCTTC
>17|TRBJ2-3|TRBV19|TRBD2|.
CASSISLAGESTDTQYF
TGTGCCAGTAGTATATCACTAGCGGGGGAGTCCACAGATACGCAGTATTTT
>11|TRBJ2-5|TRBV15|.|.
CATSVKETQYF
TGTGCCACCAGCGTAAAAGAGACCCAGTACTTC
>15|TRBJ1-5|TRBV9|.|.
CASSVGSGGNQPQHF
TGTGCCAGCAGCGTAGGGTCAGGGGGCAATCAGCCCCAGCATTTT
>14|TRBJ2-7|TRBV19|.|.
CASSLTGTKYEQYF
TGTGCCAGTAGTTTAACCGGGACAAAATACGAGCAGTACTTC
>14|TRBJ2-3|TRBV5-6|TRBD2|.
CASSSGLAGDTQYF
TGTGCCAGCAGCTCTGGACTAGCGGGAGATACGCAGTATTTT
>16|TRBJ2-1|TRBV11-2|TRBD2|.
CASSSNLGLAGNEQFF
TGTGCCAGCAGCAGTAACTTAGGACTAGCGGGAAATGAGCAGTTCTTC
>13|TRBJ1-1|TRBV7-9|TRBD1|.
CASNRDRNTEAFF
TGTGCCAGCAACCGGGACAGAAACACTGAAGCTTTCTTT
>13|TRBJ2-7|TRBV12-3/TRBV12-4|.|.
CASSFGFPGEQYF
TGTGCCAGCAGTTTTGGCTTCCCAGGTGAGCAGTACTTC
>13|TRBJ1-5|TRBV6-5|.|.
CASRARPLQPQHF
TGTGCCAGCAGAGCCCGTCCTCTCCAGCCCCAGCATTTT
>15|TRBJ1-5|TRBV6-5|TRBD1|few
CASSPDRASNQPQHF
TGTGCCAGCAGTCCGGACAGGGCTAGCAATCAGCCCCAGCATTTT
>15|TRBJ2-1|TRBV7-9|.|.
CASSLDYIDGNEQFF
TGTGCCAGCAGCTTAGACTATATAGATGGGAATGAGCAGTTCTTC
>12|TRBJ2-3|TRBV6-5|.|.
CASSTTTDTQYF
TGTGCCAGCAGTACAACCACAGATACGCAGTATTTT
>15|TRBJ1-1|TRBV5-1|TRBD1|.
CASSSQGAMNTEAFF
TGCGCCAGCAGCTCCCAGGGGGCGATGAACACTGAAGCTTTCTTT
>14|TRBJ1-2|TRBV5-1|TRBD1|.
CASSLQQGNYGYTF
TGCGCCAGCAGCCTCCAACAGGGGAACTATGGCTACACCTTC